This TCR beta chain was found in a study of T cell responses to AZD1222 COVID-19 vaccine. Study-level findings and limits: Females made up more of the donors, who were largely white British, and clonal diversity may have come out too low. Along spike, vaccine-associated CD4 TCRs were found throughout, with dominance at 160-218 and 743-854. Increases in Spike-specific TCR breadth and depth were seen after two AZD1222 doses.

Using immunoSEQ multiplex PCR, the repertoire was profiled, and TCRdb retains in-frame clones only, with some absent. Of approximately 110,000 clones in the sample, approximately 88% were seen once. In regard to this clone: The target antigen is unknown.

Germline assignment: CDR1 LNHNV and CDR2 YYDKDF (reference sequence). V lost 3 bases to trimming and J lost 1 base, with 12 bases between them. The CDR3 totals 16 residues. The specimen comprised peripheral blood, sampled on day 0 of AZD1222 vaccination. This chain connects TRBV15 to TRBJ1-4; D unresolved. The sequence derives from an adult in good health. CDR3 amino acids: CATSRVNPGTNEKLFF. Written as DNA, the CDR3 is TGTGCCACCAGCAGGGTTAACCCCGGAACTAATGAAAAACTGTTTTTT.